The next 13 T cell receptor beta chains were all read from a single sample in a study of control samples from healthy donors and cancer patients. TCRdb's copy holds only in-frame clones and misses some; the assay was immunoSEQ multiplex PCR. The sample lists approximately 90,000 clones, more than 75% occurring once. Sequencing was done on a sample of blood. These receptors originate from a woman between 35 and 50 years old in good health.

J is TRBJ2-7 and V is TRBV6-2 or TRBV6-3; possibly TRBD2 for D (6 bases). Trimming pared 4 bases from V and 2 bases from J, leaving 12 bases between. The germline V gene has CDR1 MNHEY and CDR2 SVGEGT. The CDR3 sequence is 14 residues long. The CDR3 reads CASSSDYPPYEQYF. The CDR3 coding sequence is TGTGCCAGCAGTTCGGACTATCCTCCCTACGAGCAGTACTTC.

The chain links TRBV27 to TRBJ2-1, with a weak D call TRBD2 (6 bases). V shed 0 bases and J shed 4 bases, with 10 bases lying between them. The CDR3 loop spans 15 amino acids. CDR1 and CDR2 from the germline V gene are MNHEY and SMNVEV (reference sequence). CDR3 residues: CASSLSAGWYNEQFF. CDR3 DNA: TGTGCCAGCAGTTTATCGGCGGGATGGTACAATGAGCAGTTCTTC.

The chain has TRBV9 and TRBJ2-2; D gene ambiguous. The CDR3 length is 18 residues. Trimming shortened V by 1 base and J by 2 bases, and 18 bases separated the two germline ends. The V gene's germline CDR1 is SGDLS and CDR2 YYNGEE. The CDR3 reads CASSVTSTRPLNTGELFF. For the CDR3, the DNA is TGTGCCAGCAGCGTAACGTCGACACGACCTCTCAACACCGGGGAGCTGTTTTTT.

This sequence joins TRBV5-8 and TRBJ1-6; the D gene is possibly TRBD1 (6 bases). The V gene's germline CDR1 is SGHTS and CDR2 YDEGEE. This CDR3 has 13 residues. The V and J ends lost 4 bases and 10 bases respectively, with 12 bases between them. This chain's CDR3 is CASSDRSNSPLHF. In nucleotides, the CDR3 is TGTGCCAGCAGCGACAGGTCAAACTCACCCCTCCACTTT.

This clone was found a few times. The rearrangement joins TRBV11-3 to TRBJ2-5; 10 bases are a match to TRBD1. V dropped 0 bases and J dropped 4; count of bases not matched to a gene: 11. CDR1 is SGHNT and CDR2 is YENEEA in the germline V gene. The CDR3 covers 18 residues. The DNA for the CDR3 is TGTGCCAGCAGCTTAGATCGCCCGGGACAGGGGACGGGAGAGACCCAGTACTTC. This translates into CASSLDRPGQGTGETQYF.

The gene calls are TRBV5-4 and TRBJ1-3, with 7 bases matching TRBD1. The CDR3 totals 14 residues. V was pared by 6 bases and J by 4 bases, with 7 bases of the junction left unmatched. Germline V CDR1 and CDR2: SGHNT, YYREEE (reference sequence). The CDR3 DNA reads TGTGCCAGCAACGAACAGGGGATAGGAAACACCATATATTTT. It is translated as CASNEQGIGNTIYF.

CDR3 loop: CASSEGKAYEQYF. In DNA, the CDR3 is TGTGCCAGCAGTGAAGGAAAAGCCTACGAGCAGTACTTC. The V gene is TRBV25-1, the J gene TRBJ2-7; the D is unclear. CDR3 length: 13 residues. Germline-derived CDR1 and CDR2 are MGHDK and SYGVNS. V lost 2 bases and J 2 bases, leaving 7 bases between the germline ends.

The chain combines TRBV27 with TRBJ1-3; tentative D call: TRBD1 (6 bases). The CDR3 loop spans 18 amino acids. CDR1 is MNHEY and CDR2 is SMNVEV in the germline V gene (reference sequence). Trimming stripped 7 bases from V and 0 bases from J, with 22 bases between. For the CDR3, the DNA is TGTGCCAGCAACACCTTAGGCTTGGACAGCTTCTCTGGAAACACCATATATTTT. Its protein is CASNTLGLDSFSGNTIYF.

This chain links TRBV7-2 with TRBJ1-2; D unclear. Germline V gene lookup returns CDR1 SGHTA and CDR2 FQGNSA. The CDR3 runs 15 residues. V was clipped by 1 base and J by 2 bases, with 11 bases between them. CDR3 in DNA: TGTGCCAGCAGCTTAGGTGGCGGAGTAAACTATGGCTACACCTTC. Amino acid sequence: CASSLGGGVNYGYTF. Combining the CDR3 with reference TRBV7-2 and TRBJ1-2 gives the whole variable domain GAGVSQSPSNKVTEKGKDVELRCDPISGHTALYWYRQSLGQGLEFLIYFQGNSAPDKSGLPSDRFSAERTGGSVSTLTIQRTQQEDSAVYLCASSLGGGVNYGYTFGSGTRLTVV.

J is TRBJ1-4 and V is TRBV18; perhaps TRBD1 as D (6 bases). The CDR3 is 14 amino acids. Germline CDR1 and CDR2: KGHSH and LQKENI. The V end lost 3 bases, the J end lost 8 bases, and 13 bases lay between the germline ends. The CDR3 here is CASSPNTGREKLFF. CDR3 nucleotide sequence: TGTGCCAGCTCACCTAACACAGGGCGAGAAAAACTGTTTTTT.

V is TRBV5-4 and J is TRBJ2-5; possible D gene TRBD2, 6 bases. Deletions cut 5 bases from V and 6 bases from J, with 23 bases between. CDR3 length: 16 residues. Germline V gene lookup returns CDR1 SGHNT and CDR2 YYREEE (reference sequence). For the CDR3, the DNA is TGTGCCAGCAGGCCGGGACCCCTAAGCGGGCTAAAGACCCAGTACTTC. This gives the protein CASRPGPLSGLKTQYF. Drawing the rest from reference TRBV5-4 and TRBJ2-5, the complete variable domain is ETGVTQSPTHLIKTRGQQVTLRCSSQSGHNTVSWYQQALGQGPQFIFQYYREEENGRGNFPPRFSGLQFPNYSSELNVNALELDDSALYLCASRPGPLSGLKTQYFGPGTRLLVL.

CDR3 amino acids: CASSFAGTSGGTHTQYF. CDR3 sequence (DNA): TGTGCCAGCAGCTTCGCCGGGACTAGCGGGGGGACCCATACGCAGTATTTT. The rearrangement links TRBV11-3 to TRBJ2-3; TRBD2 aligns across 15 bases. From germline, CDR1 is SGHNT and CDR2 YENEEA. Unmatched junction bases numbered 8, after V lost 3 bases and J lost 7 bases. The CDR3 extends over 17 amino acids.

This chain uses TRBV12-5 with TRBJ1-2; D is possibly TRBD1 (5 bases). This CDR3 is built from 14 residues. Germline assignment: CDR1 LGHNT and CDR2 FRNRAP. The ends were cut back, 3 bases at V and 4 bases at J, with 12 bases in the middle. CDR3 in amino acids: CASGFPGQGYGYTF. The CDR3 nucleotides read TGTGCTAGTGGTTTCCCGGGGCAGGGCTATGGCTACACCTTC.